The 5 T cell receptor beta chains below all came from one sample that was sequenced in a study of identical twins. MiXCR, run by TCRdb on the 5' RACE reads, gives a single entry per CDR3 protein. The sample records 500,000 to 650,000 distinct CDR3 sequences, about a fifth being singletons. These data were likewise used in another study, on yellow fever vaccine responses in identical twins.

Sequencing input: CD4+ T cells sorted from blood. These TCRs come from a woman under 30 in good health.

The gene calls are TRBV5-1 and TRBJ1-2; D may be TRBD1 (6 bases). Trimming removed 7 bases at V and 8 bases at J, with 24 bases between. This CDR3 has 15 residues. Germline CDR1 SGHRS, CDR2 YFSETQ. The CDR3 region is CASRQFFTGSDGYTF. The CDR3 DNA reads TGCGCCAGCCGACAGTTCTTTACAGGGTCGGACGGCTACACCTTC.

This clonotype has more than one count but fewer than ten. The V call is TRBV4-1, the J call TRBJ1-2; a possible D gene is TRBD1 (5 bases). Germline V CDR1 and CDR2: MGHRA, YSYEKL. The CDR3 has 14 amino acids. V gave up 3 bases and J gave up 8 bases, with 16 bases separating them. The CDR3 DNA sequence: TGCGCCAGCAGCCACCCGGGACTCGTAGGAGGCTACACCTTC. This codes for CASSHPGLVGGYTF.

This clonotype was recorded a few times. The V and J genes are TRBV5-1 and TRBJ2-1, with D possibly TRBD2 on 6 matching bases. The germline V gene encodes CDR1 SGHRS and CDR2 YFSETQ. The V gene lost 0 bases and the J gene lost 2 bases, with 9 bases spanning the gap. CDR3 size: 15 residues. The CDR3 DNA sequence: TGCGCCAGCAGCTTGGCGGTAGCGGCCTACAATGAGCAGTTCTTC. Its translation: CASSLAVAAYNEQFF.

The chain joins TRBV7-9 to TRBJ2-2; 13 bases line up with TRBD2. The CDR3 is 16 residues long. Germline assignment: CDR1 SEHNR and CDR2 FQNEAQ (reference sequence). The J segment lost 5 bases and the V segment lost 5 bases, leaving 5 bases of the junction unmatched. DNA for the CDR3: TGTGCCAGCAGCCCCGGGACTAGCGGGGAGACCGGGGAGCTGTTTTTT. This encodes CASSPGTSGETGELFF.

J is TRBJ2-1 and V is TRBV5-5; D might be TRBD1 (6 bases). Germline V gene data show CDR1 as SGHKS and CDR2 as YYEKEE (reference sequence). This CDR3 region has 15 residues. V was clipped by 6 bases and J by 0 bases, with 13 bases between them. DNA for the CDR3: TGTGCCAGCAACCACCAGGGGAGCTCCTACAATGAGCAGTTCTTC. It translates to CASNHQGSSYNEQFF.